This T cell receptor beta chain stems from a study of blood T cell repertoires in COVID-19. Study details: Material from acute and convalescent COVID-19 was sourced from the United States, Italy and Spain.

Individuals drawn from about two dozen US areas were about 18 to 100 years old. The study assigned cohorts using participant-reported clinical history. Before being deemed recovered, Cohort 3 donors had two negative PCRs, clearance, or symptom resolution. V lost 0 bases to trimming and J lost 5 bases; unmatched junction nucleotides: 6. The CDR3 covers 16 residues. Per germline, CDR1 MNHEY and CDR2 SVGAGI. The method was immunoSEQ multiplex PCR; TCRdb's version includes in-frame clones alone and lacks a portion of them. The table lists about 390,000 clones, around 87% of them singletons. This clonotype was sampled from a woman aged 50 to 60 who had recovered from COVID-19. V gene TRBV6-5 combines with J gene TRBJ2-5, with TRBD2 identical over 10 bases. Sequenced material: PBMCs or T cells enriched from blood (not recorded which). The CDR3 protein is CASSYSLAGASETQYF. CDR3 in DNA: TGTGCCAGCAGTTACTCCCTAGCGGGGGCTAGCGAGACCCAGTACTTC.